This T cell receptor (beta chain) was obtained from a study of long-term antiretroviral therapy in people with HIV. Running of the v3.0 immunoSEQ assay took place at survey level. Assay: immunoSEQ multiplex PCR; the TCRdb copy retains only in-frame clones and omits some. Found here are approximately 35,000 clones, nearly 95% of them singletons; the top ten hold less than 4%. The study, taken as a whole, reports: ART preceded a rise in diversity that nonetheless stayed lower than in transplant donor controls.

Only a few counts were recorded for this clone. Its antigen is unidentified. This CDR3 has 15 residues. V dropped 1 base and J dropped 2 bases, with 11 bases sitting between them. Germline values: CDR1 SEHNR, CDR2 FQNEAQ (reference sequence). The V and J genes are TRBV7-9 and TRBJ2-5, with D perhaps matching TRBD2 (7 bases). The sample here was unsorted PBMCs, taken around 5.4 years after starting antiretroviral therapy. This clonotype was obtained from a woman between 50 and 59 years old with HIV. CDR3 in DNA: TGTGCCAGCAGCTTAGAGGGGGGGAAGCAAGAGACCCAGTACTTC. Its protein product is CASSLEGGKQETQYF.